A selection of T cell receptor beta chains follows, all from one sample in a study of blood T cell repertoires in COVID-19. Profiling relied on immunoSEQ multiplex PCR, and the TCRdb table lists in-frame clones only, not all of them. The sample consists of 350,000 to 400,000 clones, approximately 87% of them appearing once. Source material: PBMCs or T cells enriched from blood (not recorded which). All receptors derive from a man aged 35-49 years in a cohort exposed to, infected with or recovered from COVID-19 (not recorded which). Each CDR3 is given with its conserved first and last residue. D genes are given only for firm matches. The size of a clone is reported for some rows only, either as once, few or many, or as a class for expanded clones.

size	D	J	V	DNA	CDR3
-	TRBD1	TRBJ2-1	TRBV9	TGTGCCAGCAGCCCTCGGACAGGGGGCTACAATGAGCAGTTCTTC	CASSPRTGGYNEQFF
-	TRBD1	TRBJ2-1	TRBV11-2	TGTGCCAGCAGCTTAGCGACAGGGATCTCCTACAATGAGCAGTTCTTC	CASSLATGISYNEQFF
-	-	TRBJ2-7	TRBV6-2/TRBV6-3	TGTGCCAGCAGCAACAGGTACGAGCAGTACTTC	CASSNRYEQYF
-	TRBD1	TRBJ1-6	TRBV18	TGTGCCAGCTCACCTAATCGACAGGGTGGCGGTTCACCCCTCCACTTT	CASSPNRQGGGSPLHF
once	-	TRBJ2-1	TRBV27	TGTGCCAGCAGTTTAGGTCCGAGAGGGGGTGAGCAGTTCTTC	CASSLGPRGGEQFF
once	TRBD1	TRBJ2-1	TRBV19	TGTGCCAGTAGTATATTGGACAGGGAGCAGTTCTTC	CASSILDREQFF
once	TRBD2	TRBJ2-1	TRBV3-1/TRBV3-2	TGTGCCAGCAGAATGACTAGCGGGAGTTCGTATGAGCAGTTCTTC	CASRMTSGSSYEQFF
-	-	TRBJ1-1	TRBV5-1	TGCGCCAGCAGCCCCCGGACAGTTCTGAACACTGAAGCTTTCTTT	CASSPRTVLNTEAFF
-	-	TRBJ2-2	TRBV11-2	TGTGCCAGCACTAACAGAAACACCGGGGAGCTGTTTTTT	CASTNRNTGELFF
-	-	TRBJ2-5	TRBV6-5	TGTGCCAGCAGTCGCGGGATACGCCAAGAGACCCAGTACTTC	CASSRGIRQETQYF
-	TRBD1	TRBJ2-3	TRBV30	TGTGCCTGGGGACAGGGAATAAGGGATACGCAGTATTTT	CAWGQGIRDTQYF
-	TRBD1	TRBJ2-7	TRBV3-1/TRBV3-2	TGTGCCAGCAGCCTACGATCGGGACAGCTCGAGCAGTACTTC	CASSLRSGQLEQYF
-	TRBD2	TRBJ2-2	TRBV13	TGTGCCAGCAGCTTAGTAGCGGGAGGTACCGGGGAGCTGTTTTTT	CASSLVAGGTGELFF
-	-	TRBJ1-5	TRBV19	TGTGCCAGTAGGAGGGATAGCAATCAGCCCCAGCATTTT	CASRRDSNQPQHF
-	TRBD2	TRBJ2-3	TRBV7-2	TGTGCCAGCAGCTCGACTAGCGGGAGTACGCAGTATTTT	CASSSTSGSTQYF
-	-	TRBJ2-7	TRBV29-1	TGCAGCGTTGAAGATAACAGGGCGGACGAGCAGTACTTC	CSVEDNRADEQYF
-	TRBD1	TRBJ1-4	TRBV5-1	TGCGCCAGCAGCTCGAATAGACAGGGTCCTAATGAAAAACTGTTTTTT	CASSSNRQGPNEKLFF
-	TRBD1	TRBJ1-6	TRBV5-1	TGCGCCAGCAGCTTGACTACGGGACAGGGACAATCACCCCTCCACTTT	CASSLTTGQGQSPLHF
few	TRBD1	TRBJ1-1	TRBV7-6	TGTGCCAGCAGCCCAGGACAGGGCCTCATGAACACTGAAGCTTTCTTT	CASSPGQGLMNTEAFF
-	TRBD2	TRBJ2-3	TRBV3-1/TRBV3-2	TGTGCCAGCAGCCTCGGGACTAGCGCGGGTACGCAGTATTTT	CASSLGTSAGTQYF
-	-	TRBJ2-3	TRBV27	TGTGCCAGCAGTCCCCATGGCCGCACAGATACGCAGTATTTT	CASSPHGRTDTQYF
-	TRBD1	TRBJ1-1	TRBV29-1	TGCAGCGGTACCAAAGACAGGGGAGCTTTCTTT	CSGTKDRGAFF
once	-	TRBJ2-1	TRBV24-1	TGTGCCACCAGTGATCAGAAGTCCTACAATGAGCAGTTCTTC	CATSDQKSYNEQFF